These 2 T cell receptor beta chains share one sample of origin, sequenced in a study of blood T cells in healthy people across ages. Alongside a J-beta primer mix, a sample-barcoded 5' primer served in a second PCR lasting about 7 to 12 cycles. Using its own MiXCR run on the 5' RACE reads, TCRdb lists one record per CDR3 protein. The sample gives about 1.8 million distinct CDR3 sequences, around 50% of which show up once; 2.1% is in the top ten. What was sequenced was blood. The receptors here all came from a woman aged 40 to 50 in good health.

The chain couples TRBV20-1 to TRBJ2-3; 7 nucleotides align to TRBD2. The germline gives CDR1 DFQATT, CDR2 SNEGSKA (reference sequence). The length of the CDR3 is 18 residues. With V trimmed by 1 base and J by 5 bases, 18 bases remained unmatched. The CDR3 reads CSARGRGQAGLLGDTQYF. The CDR3, as DNA: TGCAGTGCTAGAGGGAGGGGCCAAGCGGGGCTTTTGGGAGATACGCAGTATTTT.

The chain combines TRBV27 with TRBJ2-5; a weak D match, TRBD2 (5 bases). CDR3 length: 16 residues. Germline loops: CDR1 MNHEY, CDR2 SMNVEV (reference sequence). Trimming pared 1 base from V and 2 bases from J, leaving 14 bases between. DNA for the CDR3: TGTGCCAGCAGTTTATGGGCTGGTGGAGGACAAGAGACCCAGTACTTC. The encoded protein is CASSLWAGGGQETQYF.